What follows are 15 T cell receptor beta chains derived from one specimen sequenced in a study of blood T cell repertoires in COVID-19. The protocol was immunoSEQ multiplex PCR, while the TCRdb copy is restricted to in-frame clones and leaves out a portion. Of about 130,000 clones detected, 70% to 80% appear once; the ten largest clones hold 4.5% to 5%. Sample: peripheral blood. These receptors were collected from a woman aged 70-85 years with COVID-19, enrolled during active disease.

The chain has TRBV5-4 and TRBJ2-7; the D gene is possibly TRBD1 (5 bases). Trimming stripped 4 bases from V and 6 bases from J, with 14 bases between. CDR1 SGHNT and CDR2 YYREEE come from the germline V gene (reference sequence). This CDR3 contains 13 residues. The CDR3 sequence is CASSQQTVSEQYF. DNA of the CDR3: TGTGCCAGCAGCCAACAGACAGTATCCGAGCAGTACTTC.

The V gene is TRBV20-1, the J gene TRBJ2-7, with D tentatively TRBD1 (6 bases). This CDR3 comprises 11 residues. V was trimmed by 6 bases and J by 9 bases, leaving 15 bases between them. The V gene's germline CDR1 is DFQATT and CDR2 SNEGSKA (reference sequence). The CDR3 protein is CSAGGRGGQYF. The CDR3 DNA reads as TGCAGTGCGGGTGGACGAGGGGGGCAGTACTTC.

The V call is TRBV7-3, the J call TRBJ2-7; the D is unclear. The CDR3 length is 12 residues. Germline-derived CDR1 and CDR2 are SGHTA and FQGTGA. V was shortened by 9 bases and J by 5 bases, with 14 bases between the two germline ends. CDR3 DNA: TGTGCCAGAGGCGGTGAGAGCGACGAGCAGTACTTC. Protein: CARGGESDEQYF. The full variable domain, completed using reference TRBV7-3 and TRBJ2-7, is GAGVSQTPSNKVTEKGKYVELRCDPISGHTALYWYRQSLGQGPEFLIYFQGTGAADDSGLPNDRFFAVRPEGSVSTLKIQRTERGDSAVYLCARGGESDEQYFGPGTRLTVT.

V usage is TRBV2 and J usage is TRBJ2-5, with 10 bases matching TRBD1. V gave up 3 bases and J gave up 5 bases; unmatched junction bases: 9. The CDR3 is 16 residues long. Germline values: CDR1 SNHLY, CDR2 FYNNEI. This CDR3 reads CASSDAMGQGRETQYF. The CDR3 bases are TGTGCCAGCAGTGATGCGATGGGACAGGGGAGGGAGACCCAGTACTTC.

This clone was observed a single time. The V and J genes are TRBV15 and TRBJ2-5; 7 bases are shared with TRBD2. J lost 2 bases, V lost 9 bases, and 9 bases had no gene match. CDR1 and CDR2 from the germline V gene are LNHNV and YYDKDF (reference sequence). The CDR3 has 14 amino acids. The DNA for the CDR3 is TGTGCCACAGGAGGGCGGGGGATGCAAGAGACCCAGTACTTC. It translates to CATGGRGMQETQYF.

The chain carries TRBV2 and TRBJ1-1; weak D call: TRBD1 (6 bases). Germline CDR1 SNHLY, CDR2 FYNNEI. The CDR3 is 15 amino acids. Trimming removed 0 bases at V and 1 base at J, with 9 bases between. CDR3 sequence reads: CASSEAAGANTEAFF. In DNA, the CDR3 is TGTGCCAGCAGTGAAGCGGCAGGGGCGAACACTGAAGCTTTCTTT.

V usage is TRBV6-6 and J usage is TRBJ1-4; D not resolved. Looked up from germline, CDR1 is MNHNY and CDR2 is SVGAGI (reference sequence). CDR3 length: 14 residues. V was trimmed by 5 bases and J by 5 bases, leaving 12 bases between them. The CDR3 DNA follows: TGTGCCAGCAGTGCTCGGGGTCCCAATGAAAAACTGTTTTTT. Amino acid sequence: CASSARGPNEKLFF.

The chain carries TRBV27 and TRBJ1-6; 7 bases align to TRBD1. The junction had 11 bases not matched to a gene; V was cut back by 6 bases and J by 15 bases. CDR1 is MNHEY and CDR2 is SMNVEV in the germline V gene (reference sequence). The CDR3 sequence is 13 residues long. The CDR3 coding sequence is TGTGCCAGCAGACTCACTCAGGGGGGTCACCTCCACTTT. Its protein product is CASRLTQGGHLHF.

V gene TRBV2 combines with J gene TRBJ1-3; D is unclear. Germline values: CDR1 SNHLY, CDR2 FYNNEI. The CDR3 is 12 amino acids. Between the trimmed V and J ends, which lost 7 bases and 3 bases, there was a span of 7 bases. The CDR3 nucleotides read TGTGCCAGCACCCGGGGTGGAAACACCATATATTTT. Residues: CASTRGGNTIYF.

The rearrangement uses TRBV9 and TRBJ1-3; the D is unclear. This CDR3 has 12 amino acids. Looked up from germline, CDR1 is SGDLS and CDR2 is YYNGEE. Trimming removed 5 bases from V and 2 bases from J, with 5 bases in between. The CDR3 nucleotides are TGTGCCAGCAGGGGCGCTGGAAACACCATATATTTT. Translated: CASRGAGNTIYF. Supplemented by reference TRBV9 and TRBJ1-3, the full variable domain reads DSGVTQTPKHLITATGQRVTLRCSPRSGDLSVYWYQQSLDQGLQFLIQYYNGEERAKGNILERFSAQQFPDLHSELNLSSLELGDSALYFCASRGAGNTIYFGEGSWLTVV.

V usage is TRBV19 and J usage is TRBJ2-2, with D maybe TRBD1 (7 bases). Germline V gives CDR1 LNHDA, CDR2 SQIVND (reference sequence). There are 14 residues in the CDR3. Deletions cut 8 bases from V and 4 bases from J, with 14 bases between. This CDR3 reads CASGTQGGTGELFF. The CDR3 DNA reads as TGTGCCAGTGGGACCCAGGGGGGCACCGGGGAGCTGTTTTTT.

This clone was seen a few times. The chain employs TRBV14 and TRBJ1-2, with D perhaps TRBD1 (5 bases). The V gene's germline CDR1 is SGHDN and CDR2 FVKESK. The V end was cut by 2 bases, the J end by 4 bases, with 8 bases between. The CDR3 contains 13 residues. The CDR3, as DNA: TGTGCCAGCAGCCAACAGGGCCCCTATGGCTACACCTTC. Translated: CASSQQGPYGYTF. The full variable domain, its missing parts supplied by reference TRBV14 and TRBJ1-2, is EAGVTQFPSHSVIEKGQTVTLRCDPISGHDNLYWYRRVMGKEIKFLLHFVKESKQDESGMPNNRFLAERTGGTYSTLKVQPAELEDSGVYFCASSQQGPYGYTFGSGTRLTVV.

V and J are TRBV5-5 and TRBJ1-3; possible D gene TRBD1, 6 bases. The V end lost 1 base, the J end lost 1 base, and 6 bases lay between the germline ends. Per germline, CDR1 SGHKS and CDR2 YYEKEE (reference sequence). The CDR3 length is 14 residues. CDR3: CASSLTGSGNTIYF. In nucleotides, the CDR3 is TGTGCCAGCAGCTTGACAGGGTCTGGAAACACCATATATTTT.

This clone is a singleton in its sample. The chain uses TRBV9 and TRBJ2-3; 7 nucleotides agree with TRBD1. The V gene's germline CDR1 is SGDLS and CDR2 YYNGEE. V lost 0 bases to trimming and J lost 1 base; unmatched junction nucleotides: 2. This CDR3 has 15 residues. The CDR3 nucleotides read TGTGCCAGCAGCGTAGGGGGGACAGGCACAGATACGCAGTATTTT. Translation: CASSVGGTGTDTQYF.

This rearrangement joins TRBV2 to TRBJ1-5; 7 bases match TRBD1. Germline V gene sequence: CDR1 SNHLY, CDR2 FYNNEI. Trimming removed 6 bases from V and 3 bases from J; junction bases left unmatched: 2. This CDR3 is built from 13 residues. The chain's CDR3 is CASRQGPNQPQHF. The CDR3 DNA reads as TGTGCCAGCAGACAGGGGCCCAATCAGCCCCAGCATTTT.